What follows are 12 T cell receptor beta chains derived from one specimen sequenced in a study of cytomegalovirus exposure and HLA in healthy donors. PCR involved 60 Vbeta and 13 Jbeta primers. The data were produced by immunoSEQ multiplex PCR, yet TCRdb's version contains in-frame clones alone and is incomplete. The data show some 95,000 clones, 55% to 75% seen once. Sequences were obtained from PBMCs. The receptors come from a woman aged 18 to 35 in good health and CMV-seropositive.

This clone was seen more than once but under ten times. The gene calls are TRBV6-4 and TRBJ2-1; TRBD2 matches at 11 bases. The V segment lost 3 bases and the J segment 4 bases; nucleotides outside the gene matches: 2. Germline V gene lookup returns CDR1 MRHNA and CDR2 SNTAGT. The CDR3 length is 15 residues. In DNA form, the CDR3 reads TGTGCCAGCAGTGATGCTAGCGGGGGGTACAATGAGCAGTTCTTC. Translating it yields CASSDASGGYNEQFF.

The J gene is TRBJ1-4, the V gene TRBV28; D may be TRBD1 (6 bases). The germline V gene encodes CDR1 MDHEN and CDR2 SYDVKM. V lost 5 bases and J lost 7, with 17 bases in between. This CDR3 is built from 15 residues. The CDR3 DNA follows: TGTGCCAGCAGTCCACGGGGGGGCGAGGTTGAAAAACTGTTTTTT. As protein: CASSPRGGEVEKLFF.

This chain uses TRBV7-8 with TRBJ1-5, with a weak D call TRBD1 (6 bases). This CDR3 comprises 15 residues. V lost 2 bases to trimming and J lost 0 bases, with 8 bases between them. Germline-derived CDR1 and CDR2 are SGHVS and FQNEAQ. The CDR3 protein is CASSLRGNSNQPQHF. DNA of the CDR3: TGTGCCAGCAGCTTAAGGGGGAATAGCAATCAGCCCCAGCATTTT. Filled out from reference TRBV7-8 and TRBJ1-5, the complete variable domain reads GAGVSQSPRYKVAKRGQDVALRCDPISGHVSLFWYQQALGQGPEFLTYFQNEAQLDKSGLPSDRFFAERPEGSVSTLKIQRTQQEDSAVYLCASSLRGNSNQPQHFGDGTRLSIL.

This clone was counted a few times. This chain links TRBV5-6 with TRBJ2-5; 7 bases are a match to TRBD2. The V gene's germline CDR1 is SGHDT and CDR2 YYEEEE. This CDR3 comprises 15 residues. With 0 bases clipped from V and 2 bases from J, the junction kept 4 bases outside the gene matches. CDR3 DNA sequence: TGTGCCAGCAGCTTGGGGGGGGGAGCGCAAGAGACCCAGTACTTC. Amino acid sequence: CASSLGGGAQETQYF.

This clone was seen once. The chain employs TRBV9 and TRBJ2-5, with 15 bases matching TRBD2. This CDR3 region has 18 residues. The V segment lost 3 bases and the J segment 1 base; nucleotides outside the gene matches: 7. The germline V gene has CDR1 SGDLS and CDR2 YYNGEE. The CDR3 sequence is CASSEGTSGRRPQETQYF. The CDR3 region has the DNA TGTGCCAGCAGCGAAGGGACTAGCGGGAGGCGCCCCCAAGAGACCCAGTACTTC.

The rearrangement uses TRBV4-1 and TRBJ2-3, with 8 nucleotides matching TRBD1. This CDR3 is built from 15 residues. Per germline, CDR1 MGHRA and CDR2 YSYEKL. The trim removed 5 bases at V and 2 bases at J, leaving 6 bases unmatched. CDR3: CASSFRTGTTDTQYF. As DNA, the CDR3 is TGCGCCAGCAGCTTCCGGACAGGGACCACAGATACGCAGTATTTT.

This chain links TRBV18 with TRBJ1-1, with 8 bases aligning to TRBD1. The CDR3 extends over 17 amino acids. V dropped 4 bases and J dropped 1; count of bases not matched to a gene: 11. Germline V lookup: CDR1 KGHSH, CDR2 LQKENI. CDR3 region: CASSLTSPGQENTEAFF. As DNA, the CDR3 is TGTGCCAGCTCACTGACGTCCCCGGGACAGGAGAACACTGAAGCTTTCTTT.

The rearrangement joins TRBV4-2 to TRBJ2-3; 9 bases align to TRBD2. The trim removed 1 base at V and 6 bases at J, leaving 8 bases unmatched. CDR3 length: 16 amino acids. Germline CDR1 is LGHNA and CDR2 is YNFKEQ. The chain's CDR3 is CASSQASGGRVDTQYF. The CDR3 coding sequence is TGTGCCAGCAGCCAAGCTTCTGGCGGGAGGGTCGATACGCAGTATTTT.

This clone appeared once. The rearrangement joins TRBV7-3 to TRBJ2-2; perhaps TRBD2 as D (6 bases). This CDR3 comprises 14 residues. Looked up from germline, CDR1 is SGHTA and CDR2 is FQGTGA. Trimming pared 0 bases from V and 6 bases from J, leaving 8 bases between. The CDR3 spells CASSLTGGPGELFF. CDR3 nucleotide sequence: TGTGCCAGCAGCTTAACTGGAGGGCCCGGGGAGCTGTTTTTT. The variable domain in full, with the rest retrieved from reference TRBV7-3 and TRBJ2-2, is GAGVSQTPSNKVTEKGKYVELRCDPISGHTALYWYRQSLGQGPEFLIYFQGTGAADDSGLPNDRFFAVRPEGSVSTLKIQRTERGDSAVYLCASSLTGGPGELFFGEGSRLTVL.

This clone was recorded a few times. The CDR3 is CASGLPPPFTSTDTQYF. The CDR3 nucleotides are TGTGCTAGTGGTTTGCCTCCCCCGTTCACTAGCACAGATACGCAGTATTTT. The chain joins TRBV12-5 to TRBJ2-3; D ambiguous. This CDR3 is 17 amino acids long. Trimming took off 2 bases at V and 0 bases at J, with 15 bases between the two ends. Germline assignment: CDR1 LGHNT and CDR2 FRNRAP.

The rearrangement joins TRBV7-3 to TRBJ2-1, with TRBD2 identical over 8 bases. This CDR3 region has 15 residues. J lost 2 bases, V lost 1 base, and 1 base had no gene match. Germline loops: CDR1 SGHTA, CDR2 FQGTGA. The chain's CDR3 is CASSLSGGPYNEQFF. The CDR3 nucleotides read TGTGCCAGCAGCTTAAGCGGGGGGCCCTACAATGAGCAGTTCTTC.

This chain connects TRBV2 to TRBJ2-5, with TRBD2 matching over 8 bases. The end of the DNA is better explained by TRBJ2-7, so the J call may be wrong. CDR1 and CDR2 (germline): SNHLY, FYNNEI. CDR3 size: 15 residues. The chain's CDR3 is CASSRERGSSYEQYF. For the CDR3, the DNA is TGTGCCAGCAGTCGGGAGCGGGGGTCCTCCTACGAGCAGTACTTC.